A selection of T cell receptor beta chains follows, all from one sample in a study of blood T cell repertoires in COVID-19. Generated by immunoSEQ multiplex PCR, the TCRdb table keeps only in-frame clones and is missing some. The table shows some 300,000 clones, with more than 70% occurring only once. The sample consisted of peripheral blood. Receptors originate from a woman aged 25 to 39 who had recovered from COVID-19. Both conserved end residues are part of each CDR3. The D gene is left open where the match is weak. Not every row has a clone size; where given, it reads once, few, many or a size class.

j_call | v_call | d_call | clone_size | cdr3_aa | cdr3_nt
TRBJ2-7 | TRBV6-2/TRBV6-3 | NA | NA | CASSYTVYSYEQYF | TGTGCCAGCAGTTACACGGTTTACTCCTACGAGCAGTACTTC
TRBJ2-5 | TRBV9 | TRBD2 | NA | CASSVAGGPSGTQYF | TGTGCCAGCAGCGTAGCGGGGGGGCCGAGTGGGACCCAGTACTTC
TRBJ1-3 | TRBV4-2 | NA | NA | CASSQDRGRGNTIYF | TGTGCCAGCAGCCAAGATCGAGGCCGGGGAAACACCATATATTTT
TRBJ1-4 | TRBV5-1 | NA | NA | CASSSGAGESEKLFF | TGCGCCAGCAGCTCCGGAGCAGGGGAAAGTGAAAAACTGTTTTTT
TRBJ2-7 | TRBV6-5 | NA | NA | CASSRLSDSSYEQYF | TGTGCCAGCTCCAGACTCTCGGACAGCTCCTACGAGCAGTACTTC
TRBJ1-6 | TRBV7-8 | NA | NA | CASSSGGEEGSPLHF | TGTGCCAGCAGCTCGGGGGGGGAAGAGGGTTCACCCCTCCACTTT
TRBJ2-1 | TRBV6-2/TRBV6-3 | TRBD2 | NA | CASSSYTSDEQFF | TGTGCCAGCAGCTCCTACACTAGCGATGAGCAGTTCTTC
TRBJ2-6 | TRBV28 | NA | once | CASSFQVAGPGANVLTF | TGTGCCAGCAGTTTCCAAGTGGCGGGGCCTGGGGCCAACGTCCTGACTTTC
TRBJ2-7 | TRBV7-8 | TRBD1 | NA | CASSHYRDRGHEQYF | TGTGCCAGCAGCCATTACCGGGACAGGGGCCACGAGCAGTACTTC
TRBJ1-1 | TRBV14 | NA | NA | CASSLRHPMNTEAFF | TGTGCCAGCAGCCTGAGACATCCCATGAACACTGAAGCTTTCTTT
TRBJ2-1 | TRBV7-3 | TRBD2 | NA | CASSLTSVAGDPREQFF | TGTGCCAGCAGCTTAACGTCCGTAGCGGGGGACCCTAGGGAGCAGTTCTTC
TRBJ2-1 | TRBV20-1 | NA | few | CSAGPSEQFF | TGCAGTGCTGGCCCCAGTGAGCAGTTCTTC
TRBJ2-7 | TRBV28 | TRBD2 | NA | CASTMGGRNYEQYF | TGTGCCAGCACCATGGGAGGGCGGAACTACGAGCAGTACTTC
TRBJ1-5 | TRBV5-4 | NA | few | CASSLLSQPQHF | TGTGCCAGCAGCTTGCTGAGTCAGCCCCAGCATTTT
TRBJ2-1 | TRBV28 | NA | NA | CASSIDTPNNEQFF | TGTGCCAGCAGCATCGACACTCCCAACAATGAGCAGTTCTTC
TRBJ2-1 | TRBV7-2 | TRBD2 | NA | CASRGRGREQFF | TGTGCCAGCCGGGGGAGGGGACGTGAGCAGTTCTTC
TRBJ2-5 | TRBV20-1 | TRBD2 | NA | CSASPPSGGAETQYF | TGCAGTGCTAGTCCCCCTAGCGGGGGGGCGGAGACCCAGTACTTC
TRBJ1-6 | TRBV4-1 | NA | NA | CASSLSGGLNSPLHF | TGCGCCAGCAGCCTCTCCGGGGGTTTGAATTCACCCCTCCACTTT
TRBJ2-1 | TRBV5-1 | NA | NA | CASSLRLSGGTHNEQFF | TGCGCCAGCAGCTTGAGGTTGTCGGGGGGCACCCATAATGAGCAGTTCTTC
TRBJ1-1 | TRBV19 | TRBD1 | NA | CASRGDRRTEAFF | TGTGCCAGTAGAGGGGACAGGAGAACTGAAGCTTTCTTT
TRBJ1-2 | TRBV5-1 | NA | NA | CASSLGGDGTLYGYTF | TGCGCCAGCAGCCTGGGCGGGGACGGGACCCTCTATGGCTACACCTTC
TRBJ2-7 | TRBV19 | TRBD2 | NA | CASSTSGVPSEQYF | TGTGCCAGTAGTACTAGCGGGGTGCCGTCCGAGCAGTACTTC
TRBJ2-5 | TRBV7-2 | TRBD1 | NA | CASSFGTGETQYF | TGTGCCAGCAGCTTTGGGACAGGGGAGACCCAGTACTTC
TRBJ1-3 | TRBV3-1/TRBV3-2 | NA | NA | CASSQDPGSGNTIYF | TGTGCCAGCAGCCAAGATCCAGGCTCTGGAAACACCATATATTTT
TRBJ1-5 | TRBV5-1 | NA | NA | CASSPLAGSNQPQHF | TGCGCCAGCAGTCCGCTAGCAGGTAGCAATCAGCCCCAGCATTTT
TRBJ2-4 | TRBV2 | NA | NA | CASSDRGNIQYF | TGTGCCAGCAGTGACCGGGGAAACATTCAGTACTTC
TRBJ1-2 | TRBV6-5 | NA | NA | CASSYSFGWRGYTF | TGTGCCAGCAGTTACTCGTTCGGGTGGCGGGGCTACACCTTC
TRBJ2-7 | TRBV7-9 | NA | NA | CASSPNGYEQYF | TGTGCCAGCAGCCCGAACGGCTACGAGCAGTACTTC
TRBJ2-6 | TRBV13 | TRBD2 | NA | CASSLGGYSGANVLTF | TGTGCCAGCAGCCTCGGGGGGTACTCTGGGGCCAACGTCCTGACTTTC
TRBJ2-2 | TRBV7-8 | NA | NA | CASSQARRGELFF | TGTGCCAGCAGCCAAGCTCGTAGAGGGGAGCTGTTTTTT
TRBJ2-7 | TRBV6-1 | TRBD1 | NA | CASSEASDRGEQYF | TGTGCCAGCAGTGAAGCGTCGGACAGGGGCGAGCAGTACTTC
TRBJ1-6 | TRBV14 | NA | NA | CASSQAGRTRAYNSPLHF | TGTGCCAGCAGCCAAGCCGGGAGGACAAGAGCCTATAATTCACCCCTCCACTTT
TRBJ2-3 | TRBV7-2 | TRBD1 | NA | CASSSVGQGMPDTQYF | TGTGCCAGCAGCTCCGTCGGACAGGGGATGCCAGATACGCAGTATTTT
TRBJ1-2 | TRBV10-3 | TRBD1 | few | CAISEAGTGIHGYTF | TGTGCCATCAGTGAGGCGGGGACAGGGATCCATGGCTACACCTTC
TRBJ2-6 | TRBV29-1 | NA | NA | CSVIVSSGANVLTF | TGCAGCGTTATCGTGAGTAGTGGGGCCAACGTCCTGACTTTC
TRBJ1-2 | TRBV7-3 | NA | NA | CASSLAPGRGAYGYTF | TGTGCCAGCAGCTTGGCCCCTGGTCGCGGGGCCTATGGCTACACCTTC
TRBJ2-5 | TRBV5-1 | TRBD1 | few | CASSTGQDRETQYF | TGCGCCAGCAGCACCGGACAGGACAGGGAGACCCAGTACTTC
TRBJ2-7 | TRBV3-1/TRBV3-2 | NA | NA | CASSYRGSPYEQYF | TGTGCCAGCAGTTACCGAGGGTCCCCCTACGAGCAGTACTTC
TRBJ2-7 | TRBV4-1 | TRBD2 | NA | CASSQGGTSGRVSYEQYF | TGCGCCAGCAGCCAAGGGGGGACTAGCGGCAGGGTGTCCTACGAGCAGTACTTC
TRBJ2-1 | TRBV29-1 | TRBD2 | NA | CSVSSGELGEQFF | TGCAGCGTCAGTAGCGGGGAACTAGGGGAGCAGTTCTTC
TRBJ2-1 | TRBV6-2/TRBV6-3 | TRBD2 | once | CASSFLLAGEHGYNEQFF | TGTGCCAGCAGTTTTCTTCTAGCGGGGGAGCATGGCTACAATGAGCAGTTCTTC
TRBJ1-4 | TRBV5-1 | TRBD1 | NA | CASSRQRQGGEKLFF | TGCGCCAGCAGCCGACAGAGACAGGGAGGTGAAAAACTGTTTTTT
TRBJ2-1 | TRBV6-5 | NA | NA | CASSLGGALPNEQFF | TGTGCCAGCAGCTTAGGGGGGGCCCTCCCCAATGAGCAGTTCTTC
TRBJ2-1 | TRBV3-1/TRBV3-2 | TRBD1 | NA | CASSLRTGGNEQFF | TGTGCCAGCAGCCTCCGGACAGGGGGCAATGAGCAGTTCTTC
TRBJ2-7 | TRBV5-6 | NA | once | CASSLSQEQYF | TGTGCCAGCAGCTTGTCCCAGGAGCAGTACTTC
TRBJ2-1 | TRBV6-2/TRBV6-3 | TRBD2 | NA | CASTPGPGLPTYNEQFF | TGTGCCAGCACCCCGGGACCGGGACTACCTACCTACAATGAGCAGTTCTTC
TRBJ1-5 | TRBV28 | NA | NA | CASRDQGGNQPQHF | TGTGCCAGCAGAGATCAGGGTGGCAATCAGCCCCAGCATTTT
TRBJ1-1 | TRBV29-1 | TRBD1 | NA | CSVGSGGGKNTEAFF | TGCAGCGTGGGCTCAGGGGGCGGGAAGAACACTGAAGCTTTCTTT
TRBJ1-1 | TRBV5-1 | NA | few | CASSLGTSFSSEAFF | TGCGCCAGCAGCTTGGGAACATCCTTTTCAAGTGAAGCTTTCTTT
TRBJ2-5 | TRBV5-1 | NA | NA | CASSRQTGVQETQYF | TGCGCCAGCAGCCGCCAGACGGGGGTCCAAGAGACCCAGTACTTC
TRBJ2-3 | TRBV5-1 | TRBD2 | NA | CASSLGTSGGQDTQYF | TGCGCCAGCAGCTTAGGGACTAGCGGGGGCCAGGATACGCAGTATTTT
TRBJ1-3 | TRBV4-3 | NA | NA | CASSQDEIGNTIYF | TGCGCCAGCAGCCAAGATGAGATCGGAAACACCATATATTTT
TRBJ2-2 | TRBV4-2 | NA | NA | CASSQDKRGELFF | TGTGCCAGCAGCCAAGATAAACGGGGGGAGCTGTTTTTT
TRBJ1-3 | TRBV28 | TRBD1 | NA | CASSPGTTTGGNTIYF | TGTGCCAGCAGTCCCGGCACCACGACAGGGGGAAACACCATATATTTT
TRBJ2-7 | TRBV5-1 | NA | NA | CASSLGGRNEQYF | TGCGCCAGCAGCTTGGGGGGCAGGAACGAGCAGTACTTC